This T cell receptor (beta chain) is drawn from a study of PD-L1 blockade in urothelial cancer. Looking at the study overall: Peripheral blood specimens exhibited a median yield of about 150,000 T cells. The study, taken as a whole, reports: Survival was better when pretreatment blood TCR clonality fell below the median.

Specified time point: pretreatment peripheral blood. Repertoires were generated with immunoSEQ multiplex PCR, while TCRdb's copy carries only in-frame clones and drops some. The sample lists about 95,000 clones, 85% to 90% occurring once. The CDR3 spans 12 residues. Germline V gene data show CDR1 as MDHEN and CDR2 as SYDVKM. V trimming: 6 bases; J trimming: 6 bases; junction bases outside the gene matches: 4. The table lists this clone with a count of one. Its antigen is unidentified. The gene calls are TRBV28 and TRBJ2-5; 7 bases line up with TRBD1. This sequence originates from a man aged 55 to 70 with urothelial cancer. Sequences were derived from PBMCs, sampled around atezolizumab (anti-PD-L1) treatment. CDR3 sequence (DNA): TGTGCCAGCAGCACAGGGGTAAAGACCCAGTACTTC. This gives the protein CASSTGVKTQYF.